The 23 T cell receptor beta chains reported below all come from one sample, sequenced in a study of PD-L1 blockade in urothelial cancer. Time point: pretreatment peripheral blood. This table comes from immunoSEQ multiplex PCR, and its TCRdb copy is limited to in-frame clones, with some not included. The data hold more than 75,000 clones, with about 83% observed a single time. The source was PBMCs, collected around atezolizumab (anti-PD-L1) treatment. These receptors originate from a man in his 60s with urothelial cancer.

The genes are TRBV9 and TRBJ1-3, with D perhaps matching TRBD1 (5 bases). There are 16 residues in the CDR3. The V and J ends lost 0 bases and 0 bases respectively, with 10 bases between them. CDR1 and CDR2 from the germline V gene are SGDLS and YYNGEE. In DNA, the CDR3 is TGTGCCAGCAGCGTAGGACAGTCGTACTCTGGAAACACCATATATTTT. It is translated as CASSVGQSYSGNTIYF.

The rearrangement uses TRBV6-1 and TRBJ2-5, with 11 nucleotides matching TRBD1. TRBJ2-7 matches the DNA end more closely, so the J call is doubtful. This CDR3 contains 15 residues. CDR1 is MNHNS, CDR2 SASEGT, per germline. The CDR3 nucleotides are TGTGCCAGCAGTGATAGGACAGGGGGCGGCGACGAGCAGTACTTC. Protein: CASSDRTGGGDEQYF.

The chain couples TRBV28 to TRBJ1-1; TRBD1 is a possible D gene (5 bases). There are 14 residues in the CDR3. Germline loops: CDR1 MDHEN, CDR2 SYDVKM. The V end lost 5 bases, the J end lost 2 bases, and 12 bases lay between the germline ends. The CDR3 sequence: CASSPWRDNTEAFF. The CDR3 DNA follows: TGTGCCAGCAGTCCGTGGAGGGACAACACTGAAGCTTTCTTT.

CDR3 coding DNA: TGCAGCGTTGAGAGACTAGCGGGAGGGCTTTCGAGCTCCTACAATGAGCAGTTCTTC. This translates into CSVERLAGGLSSSYNEQFF. V and J are TRBV29-1 and TRBJ2-1, with 14 bases fitting TRBD2. The V gene's germline CDR1 is SQVTM and CDR2 ANQGSEA. The V segment lost 3 bases and the J segment 0 bases; nucleotides outside the gene matches: 10. The CDR3 totals 19 residues.

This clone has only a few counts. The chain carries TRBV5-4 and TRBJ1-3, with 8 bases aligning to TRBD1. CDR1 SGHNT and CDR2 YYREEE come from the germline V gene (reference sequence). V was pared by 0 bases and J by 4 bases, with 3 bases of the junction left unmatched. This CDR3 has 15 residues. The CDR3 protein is CASSLGGQGGNTIYF. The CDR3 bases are TGTGCCAGCAGCTTGGGAGGACAGGGAGGAAACACCATATATTTT.

CDR3 in DNA: TGTGCCAGCAGCGCTGGGACTAGCGGGAGAAGTACCGGGGAGCTGTTTTTT. Protein sequence: CASSAGTSGRSTGELFF. The chain joins TRBV2 to TRBJ2-2, with TRBD2 identical over 14 bases. This CDR3 has 17 amino acids. Trimming removed 6 bases from V and 5 bases from J; junction bases left unmatched: 8. The germline V gene has CDR1 SNHLY and CDR2 FYNNEI.

The CDR3 sequence: CASSYGVGGAEQYF. CDR3 DNA sequence: TGTGCCAGCAGTTACGGGGTAGGGGGAGCCGAGCAGTACTTC. V usage is TRBV6-5 and J usage is TRBJ2-7; D might be TRBD1 (6 bases). The CDR3 covers 14 residues. V lost 2 bases to trimming and J lost 6 bases, with 14 bases between them. The germline gives CDR1 MNHEY, CDR2 SVGAGI.

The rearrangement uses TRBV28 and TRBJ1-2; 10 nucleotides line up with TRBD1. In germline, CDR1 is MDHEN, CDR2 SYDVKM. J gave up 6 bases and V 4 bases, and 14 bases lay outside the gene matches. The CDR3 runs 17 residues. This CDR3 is CASSSGTGAFLTDGYTF. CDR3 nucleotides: TGTGCCAGCAGTTCAGGGACAGGGGCTTTTCTGACGGATGGCTACACCTTC.

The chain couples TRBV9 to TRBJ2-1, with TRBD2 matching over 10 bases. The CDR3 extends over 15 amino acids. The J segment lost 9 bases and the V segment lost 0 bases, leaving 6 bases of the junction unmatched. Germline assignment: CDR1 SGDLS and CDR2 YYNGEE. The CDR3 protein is CASSVDSGRAGEQFF. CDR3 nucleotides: TGTGCCAGCAGCGTAGACAGCGGGAGGGCGGGTGAGCAGTTCTTC.

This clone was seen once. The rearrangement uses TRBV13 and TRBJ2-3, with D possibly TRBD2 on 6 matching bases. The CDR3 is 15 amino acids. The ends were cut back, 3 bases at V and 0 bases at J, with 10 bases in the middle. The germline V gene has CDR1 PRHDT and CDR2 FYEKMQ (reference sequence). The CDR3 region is CASSLARGSTDTQYF. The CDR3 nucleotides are TGTGCCAGCAGCTTGGCCCGGGGGAGCACAGATACGCAGTATTTT.

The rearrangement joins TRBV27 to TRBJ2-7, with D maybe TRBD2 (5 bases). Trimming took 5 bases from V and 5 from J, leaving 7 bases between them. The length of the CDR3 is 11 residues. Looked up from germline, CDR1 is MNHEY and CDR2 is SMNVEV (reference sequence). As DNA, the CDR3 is TGTGCCAGCAGTGGACTCCACGAGCAGTACTTC. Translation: CASSGLHEQYF.

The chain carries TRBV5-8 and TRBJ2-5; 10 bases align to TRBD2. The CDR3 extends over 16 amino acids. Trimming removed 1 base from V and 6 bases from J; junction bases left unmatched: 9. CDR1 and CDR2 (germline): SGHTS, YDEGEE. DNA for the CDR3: TGTGCCAGCAGCTTGATACTCAGCGGGGGGGGAAAGACCCAGTACTTC. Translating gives CASSLILSGGGKTQYF. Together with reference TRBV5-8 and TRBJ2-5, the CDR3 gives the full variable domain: EAGVTQSPTHLIKTRGQQATLRCSPISGHTSVYWYQQALGLGLQFLLWYDEGEERNRGNFPPRFSGRQFPNYSSELNVNALELEDSALYLCASSLILSGGGKTQYFGPGTRLLVL.

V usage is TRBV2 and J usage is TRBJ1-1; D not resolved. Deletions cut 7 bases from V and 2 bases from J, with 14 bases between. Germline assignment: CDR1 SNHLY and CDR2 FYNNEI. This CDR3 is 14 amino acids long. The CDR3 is CASTPIELNTEAFF. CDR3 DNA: TGTGCCAGCACCCCAATTGAACTAAACACTGAAGCTTTCTTT.

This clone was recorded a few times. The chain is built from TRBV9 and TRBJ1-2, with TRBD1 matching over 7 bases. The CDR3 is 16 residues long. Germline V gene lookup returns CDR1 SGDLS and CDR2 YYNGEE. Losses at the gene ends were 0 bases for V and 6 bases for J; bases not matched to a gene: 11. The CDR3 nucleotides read TGTGCCAGCAGCGTAGCCCCGACAGGGAGAGCTGATGGCTACACCTTC. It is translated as CASSVAPTGRADGYTF. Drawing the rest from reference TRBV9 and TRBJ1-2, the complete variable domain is DSGVTQTPKHLITATGQRVTLRCSPRSGDLSVYWYQQSLDQGLQFLIQYYNGEERAKGNILERFSAQQFPDLHSELNLSSLELGDSALYFCASSVAPTGRADGYTFGSGTRLTVV.

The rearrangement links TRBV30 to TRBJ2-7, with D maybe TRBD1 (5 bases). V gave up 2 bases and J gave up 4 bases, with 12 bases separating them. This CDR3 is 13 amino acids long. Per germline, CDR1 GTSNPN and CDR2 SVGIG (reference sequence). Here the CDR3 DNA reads TGTGCCTGGAGTATTCAGGGTTCTTACGAGCAGTACTTC. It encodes CAWSIQGSYEQYF. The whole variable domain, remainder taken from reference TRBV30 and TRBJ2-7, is SQTIHQWPATLVQPVGSPLSLECTVEGTSNPNLYWYRQAAGRGLQLLFYSVGIGQISSEVPQNLSASRPQDRQFILSSKKLLLSDSGFYLCAWSIQGSYEQYFGPGTRLTVT.

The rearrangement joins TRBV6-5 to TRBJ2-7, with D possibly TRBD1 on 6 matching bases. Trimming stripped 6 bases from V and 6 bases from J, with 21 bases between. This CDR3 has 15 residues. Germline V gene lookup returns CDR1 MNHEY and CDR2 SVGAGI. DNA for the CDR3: TGTGCCAGCAGCGGCCGGGACACGGGGTCGGTCGAGCAGTACTTC. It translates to CASSGRDTGSVEQYF.

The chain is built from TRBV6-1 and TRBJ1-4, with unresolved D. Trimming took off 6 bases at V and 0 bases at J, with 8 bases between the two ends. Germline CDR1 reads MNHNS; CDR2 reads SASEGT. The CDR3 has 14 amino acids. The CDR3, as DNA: TGTGCCAGCAGGGAGGTTGCAACTAATGAAAAACTGTTTTTT. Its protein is CASREVATNEKLFF.

The CDR3 bases are TGTGCCAGTAGTATAGATCTGACTAGCGGGGGGCACCAAGAGACCCAGTACTTC. Translation: CASSIDLTSGGHQETQYF. This chain uses TRBV19 with TRBJ2-5, with 13 bases identical to TRBD2. The trim removed 0 bases at V and 0 bases at J, leaving 4 bases unmatched. The CDR3 extends over 18 amino acids. Germline CDR1 LNHDA, CDR2 SQIVND (reference sequence). Full variable domain (rest looked up from reference TRBV19 and TRBJ2-5): DGGITQSPKYLFRKEGQNVTLSCEQNLNHDAMYWYRQDPGQGLRLIYYSQIVNDFQKGDIAEGYSVSREKKESFPLTVTSAQKNPTAFYLCASSIDLTSGGHQETQYFGPGTRLLVL.

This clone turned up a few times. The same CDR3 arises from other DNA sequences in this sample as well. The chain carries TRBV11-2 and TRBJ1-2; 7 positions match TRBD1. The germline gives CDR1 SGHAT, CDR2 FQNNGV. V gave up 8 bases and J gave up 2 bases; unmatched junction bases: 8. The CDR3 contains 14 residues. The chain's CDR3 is CASSSTGLNYGYTF. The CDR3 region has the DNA TGTGCCAGCTCATCGACAGGGCTGAACTATGGCTACACCTTC.

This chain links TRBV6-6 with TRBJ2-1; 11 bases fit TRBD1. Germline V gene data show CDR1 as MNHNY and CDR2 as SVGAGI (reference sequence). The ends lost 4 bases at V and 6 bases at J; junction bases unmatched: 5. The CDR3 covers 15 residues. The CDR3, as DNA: TGTGCCAGCAGTTGGGGACAGGGGGGTGTCAATGAGCAGTTCTTC. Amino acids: CASSWGQGGVNEQFF.

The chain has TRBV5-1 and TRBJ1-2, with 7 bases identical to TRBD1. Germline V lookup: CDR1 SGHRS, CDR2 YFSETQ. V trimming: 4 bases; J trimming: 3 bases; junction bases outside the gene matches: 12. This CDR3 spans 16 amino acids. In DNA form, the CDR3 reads TGCGCCAGCAGCCCGAGTGGGTCGGACAGGTACTATGGCTACACCTTC. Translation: CASSPSGSDRYYGYTF.

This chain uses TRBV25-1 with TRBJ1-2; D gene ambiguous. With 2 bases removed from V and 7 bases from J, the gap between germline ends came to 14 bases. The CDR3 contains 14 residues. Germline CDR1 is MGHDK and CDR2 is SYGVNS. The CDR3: CASSERSNGGGYTF. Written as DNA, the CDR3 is TGTGCCAGCAGTGAACGCAGTAACGGAGGTGGCTACACCTTC.

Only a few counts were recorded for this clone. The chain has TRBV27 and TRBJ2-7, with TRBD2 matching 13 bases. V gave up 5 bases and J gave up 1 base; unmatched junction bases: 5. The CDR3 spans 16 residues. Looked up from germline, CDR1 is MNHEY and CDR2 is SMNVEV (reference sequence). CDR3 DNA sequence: TGTGCCAGCAGTCCCAGGACTAGCGGGAGATCCTACGAGCAGTACTTC. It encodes CASSPRTSGRSYEQYF.